One and the same sample provided the 32 T cell receptor beta chains below, sequenced in a study of blood T cell repertoires in COVID-19. The table came from immunoSEQ multiplex PCR; TCRdb's copy has only in-frame clones and leaves some out. Counted here are some 150,000 clones, about nine tenths occurring once; the ten biggest clones make up around 1.4%. Sequencing was performed on peripheral blood. All receptors come from a woman in her forties or fifties with acute or convalescent COVID-19.

V is TRBV7-8 and J is TRBJ2-3, with D tentatively TRBD2 (6 bases). The CDR3 runs to 15 residues. V lost 5 bases, J lost 0 bases, and 12 bases lay in between. Germline V gene sequence: CDR1 SGHVS, CDR2 FQNEAQ. The CDR3 coding sequence is TGTGCCAGCAGCCGAGCGGGCTCTAGCACAGATACGCAGTATTTT. It specifies CASSRAGSSTDTQYF.

The DNA for the CDR3 is TGTGCCAGCGGGGGGACAGGGACTTATAATTCACCCCTCCACTTT. Protein: CASGGTGTYNSPLHF. V is TRBV2 and J is TRBJ1-6; 9 bases align to TRBD1. CDR1 and CDR2 from the germline V gene are SNHLY and FYNNEI. This CDR3 is built from 15 residues. Trimming at V came to 8 bases and at J to 4 bases, leaving 6 bases not matched to a gene. The entire variable domain, with the rest obtained from reference TRBV2 and TRBJ1-6, is as follows: EPEVTQTPSHQVTQMGQEVILRCVPISNHLYFYWYRQILGQKVEFLVSFYNNEISEKSEIFDDQFSVERPDGSNFTLKIRSTKLEDSAMYFCASGGTGTYNSPLHFGNGTRLTVT.

The chain combines TRBV20-1 with TRBJ2-2; D might be TRBD2 (6 bases). Trimming shortened V by 3 bases and J by 3 bases, and 14 bases separated the two germline ends. CDR3 length: 15 residues. Germline-derived CDR1 and CDR2 are DFQATT and SNEGSKA (reference sequence). CDR3 DNA: TGCAGTGCTAGTGAGGGACTGGACGACACCGGGGAGCTGTTTTTT. It translates to CSASEGLDDTGELFF.

The rearrangement joins TRBV4-3 to TRBJ2-7, with 8 bases fitting TRBD2. V lost 4 bases and J lost 4; bases outside the gene matches: 9. The CDR3 consists of 15 residues. The germline V gene encodes CDR1 LGHNA and CDR2 YSLEER. Written as DNA, the CDR3 is TGCGCCAGCAGCCCAGGACTAGCTCTTTTATACGAGCAGTACTTC. It codes for CASSPGLALLYEQYF.

This clone showed up just a few times. The V and J genes are TRBV5-1 and TRBJ1-6; the match to TRBD1 covers 8 bases. From germline, CDR1 is SGHRS and CDR2 YFSETQ. The V and J ends lost 0 bases and 11 bases, in that order; junction bases with no gene match: 7. This CDR3 contains 15 residues. The CDR3 reads CASSLGAQGATPLHF. CDR3 sequence (DNA): TGCGCCAGCAGCTTGGGGGCTCAGGGGGCTACACCCCTCCACTTT.

This chain joins TRBV3-1 (or the pseudogene TRBV3-2) and TRBJ2-3; 9 nucleotides line up with TRBD2. The trim removed 4 bases at V and 0 bases at J, leaving 5 bases unmatched. This CDR3 comprises 16 residues. The V gene's germline CDR1 is LGHDT and CDR2 YNNKEL (reference sequence). Here the CDR3 DNA reads TGTGCCAGCAGCCCACGTACTAGCGGGAGCACAGATACGCAGTATTTT. Translated: CASSPRTSGSTDTQYF.

The chain joins TRBV29-1 to TRBJ2-3, with D possibly being TRBD2 (5 bases). In germline, CDR1 is SQVTM, CDR2 ANQGSEA. The CDR3 is made up of 13 amino acids. V was cut by 4 bases and J by 5 bases, with 13 bases left in between. The CDR3 reads CSVGPTGIDTQYF. DNA of the CDR3: TGCAGCGTTGGACCGACGGGAATAGATACGCAGTATTTT.

The chain uses TRBV5-1 and TRBJ2-2; 11 bases align to TRBD1. After removal of 6 bases from V and 5 bases from J, the junction contained 9 bases not matched to a gene. This CDR3 has 16 amino acids. Looked up from germline, CDR1 is SGHRS and CDR2 is YFSETQ. The CDR3 DNA is TGCGCCAGCAAGACCACCGGGACAGGGGGAACCGGGGAGCTGTTTTTT. It translates to CASKTTGTGGTGELFF.

The CDR3 region is CASSSVPHYGYTF. The CDR3 nucleotides read TGTGCCAGCAGCTCAGTCCCGCACTATGGCTACACCTTC. The chain joins TRBV11-3 to TRBJ1-2; D gene ambiguous. The germline gives CDR1 SGHNT, CDR2 YENEEA. The CDR3 is 13 residues long. V was shortened by 4 bases and J by 3 bases, with 9 bases between the two germline ends.

The chain is built from TRBV19 and TRBJ2-3; D is possibly TRBD2 (6 bases). This CDR3 is built from 15 residues. Trimming left V 8 bases short and J 5 bases short, with 20 bases between. The V gene's germline CDR1 is LNHDA and CDR2 SQIVND (reference sequence). In nucleotides, the CDR3 is TGTGCCAGTCTGCGGGCGGGATCCTCGGGAGATACGCAGTATTTT. Encoded protein: CASLRAGSSGDTQYF.

The chain joins TRBV5-1 to TRBJ2-1, with D maybe TRBD2 (6 bases). V was cut by 0 bases and J by 0 bases, with 10 bases left in between. CDR1 SGHRS and CDR2 YFSETQ come from the germline V gene. The length of the CDR3 is 16 residues. The CDR3 sequence: CASSLALAVSYNEQFF. The CDR3 DNA sequence: TGCGCCAGCAGCTTGGCCTTAGCGGTCTCCTACAATGAGCAGTTCTTC. The complete variable domain, with remaining parts taken from reference TRBV5-1 and TRBJ2-1, reads KAGVTQTPRYLIKTRGQQVTLSCSPISGHRSVSWYQQTPGQGLQFLFEYFSETQRNKGNFPGRFSGRQFSNSRSEMNVSTLELGDSALYLCASSLALAVSYNEQFFGPGTRLTVL.

The chain joins TRBV30 to TRBJ2-5; no clear D gene. V was pared by 2 bases and J by 5 bases, with 12 bases between. CDR1 is GTSNPN, CDR2 SVGIG, per germline (reference sequence). CDR3 size: 13 residues. CDR3 region: CAWSQANGETQYF. The CDR3 DNA is TGTGCCTGGAGTCAGGCGAATGGGGAGACCCAGTACTTC.

The chain uses TRBV5-1 and TRBJ2-7, with 8 bases identical to TRBD2. The germline gives CDR1 SGHRS, CDR2 YFSETQ. Trimming removed 2 bases from V and 0 bases from J; junction bases left unmatched: 7. The CDR3 consists of 16 residues. CDR3 coding DNA: TGCGCCAGCAGCTTACGCGCAGCGGGGGCCTCCTACGAGCAGTACTTC. Protein product: CASSLRAAGASYEQYF.

The gene calls are TRBV7-8 and TRBJ1-3, with D maybe TRBD1 (6 bases). Trimming took 1 base from V and 0 from J, leaving 10 bases between them. The CDR3 is 16 residues long. Germline assignment: CDR1 SGHVS and CDR2 FQNEAQ. CDR3 in DNA: TGTGCCAGCAGCTTAGAAAGCAGGGGCTCTGGAAACACCATATATTTT. This sequence encodes CASSLESRGSGNTIYF.

This chain connects TRBV10-3 to TRBJ1-3; D not resolved. The germline V gene encodes CDR1 ENHRY and CDR2 SYGVKD. Between the trimmed V and J ends, which lost 7 bases and 0 bases, there was a span of 10 bases. The CDR3 consists of 14 residues. The CDR3 bases are TGTGCCATCACCCCCATCAGCTCTGGAAACACCATATATTTT. This codes for CAITPISSGNTIYF.

This chain links TRBV5-1 with TRBJ2-2; 11 bases map to TRBD1. The CDR3 runs to 16 residues. CDR1 is SGHRS, CDR2 YFSETQ, per germline. V was pared by 4 bases and J by 7 bases, with 9 bases of the junction left unmatched. CDR3 DNA: TGCGCCAGCAGCCCAAGGGACAGGGGGTACGTCGGGGAGCTGTTTTTT. Protein sequence: CASSPRDRGYVGELFF. Filled out from reference TRBV5-1 and TRBJ2-2, the complete variable domain reads KAGVTQTPRYLIKTRGQQVTLSCSPISGHRSVSWYQQTPGQGLQFLFEYFSETQRNKGNFPGRFSGRQFSNSRSEMNVSTLELGDSALYLCASSPRDRGYVGELFFGEGSRLTVL.

The chain uses TRBV6-5 and TRBJ1-2; possibly TRBD1 for D (6 bases). Trimming took 2 bases from V and 2 from J, leaving 12 bases between them. This CDR3 has 15 residues. Germline V gene sequence: CDR1 MNHEY, CDR2 SVGAGI. CDR3: CASSYVQGGNYGYTF. CDR3 bases: TGTGCCAGCAGTTACGTACAGGGAGGGAACTATGGCTACACCTTC.

The J gene is TRBJ2-5, the V gene TRBV5-1; unclear D gene. Trimming cost V 0 bases and J 2 bases, with 8 bases left between them. Germline-derived CDR1 and CDR2 are SGHRS and YFSETQ. The CDR3 consists of 14 residues. The CDR3 nucleotides read TGCGCCAGCAGCTTGGAGGCAGGACAAGAGACCCAGTACTTC. As protein: CASSLEAGQETQYF.

The J gene is TRBJ1-3, the V gene TRBV19; 7 bases are shared with TRBD1. The germline gives CDR1 LNHDA, CDR2 SQIVND (reference sequence). There are 13 residues in the CDR3. After removal of 11 bases from V and 2 bases from J, the junction contained 6 bases not matched to a gene. CDR3 sequence: CAASTGAGNTIYF. In DNA, the CDR3 is TGTGCCGCCTCAACAGGGGCTGGAAACACCATATATTTT. Drawing the rest from reference TRBV19 and TRBJ1-3, the complete variable domain is DGGITQSPKYLFRKEGQNVTLSCEQNLNHDAMYWYRQDPGQGLRLIYYSQIVNDFQKGDIAEGYSVSREKKESFPLTVTSAQKNPTAFYLCAASTGAGNTIYFGEGSWLTVV.

The rearrangement joins TRBV7-9 to TRBJ2-4, with TRBD1 identical over 7 bases. The trim removed 5 bases at V and 0 bases at J, leaving 7 bases unmatched. The V gene's germline CDR1 is SEHNR and CDR2 FQNEAQ (reference sequence). The CDR3 has 16 residues. The CDR3 reads CASSVNRGRAKNIQYF. CDR3 in DNA: TGTGCCAGCAGCGTGAACAGGGGACGAGCCAAAAACATTCAGTACTTC.

The chain has TRBV7-6 and TRBJ2-1; the match to TRBD1 covers 8 bases. CDR1 is SGHVS and CDR2 is FNYEAQ in the germline V gene. Trimming cost V 4 bases and J 4 bases; bases outside gene matches: 9. There are 16 residues in the CDR3. CDR3 coding DNA: TGTGCCAGCAGCTCCGAGACAGGGGTTGGTTACAATGAGCAGTTCTTC. It codes for CASSSETGVGYNEQFF.

The sample holds one count of this clone. The rearrangement joins TRBV3-1 (or the pseudogene TRBV3-2) to TRBJ2-3; 7 bases fit TRBD1. The CDR3 is made up of 15 amino acids. Germline CDR1 LGHDT, CDR2 YNNKEL (reference sequence). Trimming removed 4 bases from V and 5 bases from J; junction bases left unmatched: 9. The CDR3 nucleotides are TGTGCCAGCAGCCTTGCTAGGGGGCCTCGAGATACGCAGTATTTT. This sequence encodes CASSLARGPRDTQYF.

The chain couples TRBV19 to TRBJ1-5; tentatively, D is TRBD1 (6 bases). V lost 5 bases to trimming and J lost 4 bases, with 15 bases between them. Germline lookup yields CDR1 LNHDA and CDR2 SQIVND (reference sequence). The CDR3 sequence is 15 residues long. DNA of the CDR3: TGTGCCAGTAGTCAGAGGGACACCGAGAATCAGCCCCAGCATTTT. Translated, it gives CASSQRDTENQPQHF.

The genes are TRBV27 and TRBJ2-7; 12 bases line up with TRBD2. V was pared by 5 bases and J by 7 bases, with 9 bases of the junction left unmatched. Germline-derived CDR1 and CDR2 are MNHEY and SMNVEV (reference sequence). This CDR3 is 15 amino acids long. In DNA form, the CDR3 reads TGTGCCAGCAGTCCCTCTAGCGGGAGGGCCTTAGAGCAGTACTTC. Protein product: CASSPSSGRALEQYF.

The table lists this clone with a count of one. V usage is TRBV7-3 and J usage is TRBJ2-1; 7 bases map to TRBD2. This CDR3 has 16 amino acids. J gave up 0 bases and V 5 bases, and 7 bases lay outside the gene matches. The V gene's germline CDR1 is SGHTA and CDR2 FQGTGA. The CDR3 DNA reads TGTGCCAGCAGCGCAATAGCGGGCAGCTCCTACAATGAGCAGTTCTTC. Its translation: CASSAIAGSSYNEQFF.

A single count supports this clone. The V gene is TRBV7-3, the J gene TRBJ1-1; a possible D gene is TRBD1 (5 bases). The V end lost 2 bases, the J end lost 2 bases, and 12 bases lay between the germline ends. The CDR3 length is 15 residues. CDR1 is SGHTA, CDR2 FQGTGA, per germline. The CDR3 sequence is CASSLLGQGNTEAFF. In DNA form, the CDR3 reads TGTGCCAGCAGCTTATTAGGGCAGGGAAACACTGAAGCTTTCTTT.

The chain carries TRBV2 and TRBJ1-4; 7 nucleotides line up with TRBD1. Per the germline V gene, CDR1 is SNHLY and CDR2 is FYNNEI. V was clipped by 7 bases and J by 3 bases; unmatched bases: 5. The CDR3 extends over 14 amino acids. DNA for the CDR3: TGTGCCAGCACCCGGGACAGATCTAATGAAAAACTGTTTTTT. It specifies CASTRDRSNEKLFF.

This clone was found a few times. J is TRBJ1-1 and V is TRBV5-1; D perhaps matches TRBD1 (6 bases). The CDR3 has 14 residues. CDR1 is SGHRS, CDR2 YFSETQ, per germline. Trimming stripped 4 bases from V and 3 bases from J, with 13 bases between. The CDR3 protein is CASSPQGGDTEAFF. CDR3 nucleotide sequence: TGCGCCAGCAGCCCCCAAGGGGGGGACACTGAAGCTTTCTTT. Filled out from reference TRBV5-1 and TRBJ1-1, the complete variable domain reads KAGVTQTPRYLIKTRGQQVTLSCSPISGHRSVSWYQQTPGQGLQFLFEYFSETQRNKGNFPGRFSGRQFSNSRSEMNVSTLELGDSALYLCASSPQGGDTEAFFGQGTRLTVV.

The V and J genes are TRBV18 and TRBJ2-5; TRBD2 matches 13 bases. Looked up from germline, CDR1 is KGHSH and CDR2 is LQKENI. Trimming took 3 bases from V and 5 from J; bases not matched to a gene: 6. This CDR3 is 16 amino acids long. CDR3 in amino acids: CASSPGLAGELETQYF. The CDR3 DNA follows: TGTGCCAGCTCACCCGGACTAGCGGGAGAATTGGAGACCCAGTACTTC.

In its sample, this clone was seen once. The rearrangement links TRBV10-2 to TRBJ2-7, with TRBD1 as a possible D gene (6 bases). CDR1 and CDR2 from the germline V gene are WSHSY and SAAADI. V gave up 7 bases and J gave up 3 bases, with 13 bases separating them. This CDR3 contains 13 residues. The CDR3 nucleotides are TGCGCCAGCAAGCAGGGGCCCGGCTACGAGCAGTACTTC. Its protein is CASKQGPGYEQYF.

This clone has a single count. The chain uses TRBV30 and TRBJ1-6, with 7 bases identical to TRBD1. In germline, CDR1 is GTSNPN, CDR2 SVGIG (reference sequence). The J segment lost 5 bases and the V segment lost 3 bases, leaving 4 bases of the junction unmatched. The CDR3 sequence is 14 residues long. The CDR3 DNA sequence: TGTGCCTGGAGGCGACAGGGAGATAATTCACCCCTCCACTTT. Translated, it gives CAWRRQGDNSPLHF.

The CDR3 coding sequence is TGCGCCAGCAGCCAAGCTTTGACAGAGGCTTCCTATGGCTACACCTTC. Protein: CASSQALTEASYGYTF. V usage is TRBV4-1 and J usage is TRBJ1-2; possibly TRBD1 for D (5 bases). The CDR3 covers 16 residues. From germline, CDR1 is MGHRA and CDR2 YSYEKL. Trimming left V 1 base short and J 4 bases short, with 16 bases between.